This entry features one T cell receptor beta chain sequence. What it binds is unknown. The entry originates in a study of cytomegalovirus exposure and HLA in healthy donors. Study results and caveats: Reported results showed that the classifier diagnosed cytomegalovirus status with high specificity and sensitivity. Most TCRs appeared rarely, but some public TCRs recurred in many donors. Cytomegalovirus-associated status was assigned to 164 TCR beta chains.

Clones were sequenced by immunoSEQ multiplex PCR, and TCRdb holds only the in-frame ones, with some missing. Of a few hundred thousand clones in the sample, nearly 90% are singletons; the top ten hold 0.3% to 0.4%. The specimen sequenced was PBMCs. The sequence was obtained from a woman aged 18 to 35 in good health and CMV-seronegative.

The CDR3, as DNA: TGTGCCAGCAGGAGGGACAGCTATGGCTACACCTTC. Protein product: CASRRDSYGYTF. The genes are TRBV28 and TRBJ1-2; 7 nucleotides align to TRBD1. The germline gives CDR1 MDHEN, CDR2 SYDVKM. The CDR3 consists of 12 residues. The trim removed 6 bases at V and 4 bases at J, leaving 2 bases unmatched.